This TCR beta chain originates from a study of T cell responses to AZD1222 COVID-19 vaccine. Turning to the study itself: Second doses that came at about 4 or about 12 weeks were put together.

Assay: immunoSEQ multiplex PCR; the TCRdb copy retains only in-frame clones and omits some. The profile shows 90,000 to 130,000 clones, 88% of them singletons. The CDR3 spans 13 residues. Between the trimmed V and J ends, which lost 1 base and 4 bases, there was a span of 7 bases. The germline V gene has CDR1 SEHNR and CDR2 FQNEAQ (reference sequence). The starting material was peripheral blood, obtained on day 0 of AZD1222 vaccination. The sequence was collected from an adult in good health. This chain connects TRBV7-9 to TRBJ1-1; D ambiguous. The CDR3 here is CASSLGSSTEAFF. As DNA, the CDR3 is TGTGCCAGCAGCTTAGGGTCCAGCACTGAAGCTTTCTTT.